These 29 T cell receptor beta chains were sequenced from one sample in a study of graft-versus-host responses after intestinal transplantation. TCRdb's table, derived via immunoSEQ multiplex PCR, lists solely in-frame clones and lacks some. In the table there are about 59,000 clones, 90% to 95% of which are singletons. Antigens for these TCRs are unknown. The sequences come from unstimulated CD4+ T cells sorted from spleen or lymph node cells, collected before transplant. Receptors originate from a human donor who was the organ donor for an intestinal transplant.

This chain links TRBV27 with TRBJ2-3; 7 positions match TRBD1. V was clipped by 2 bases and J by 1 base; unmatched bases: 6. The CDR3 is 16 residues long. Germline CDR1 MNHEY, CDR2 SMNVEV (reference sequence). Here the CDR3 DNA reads TGTGCCAGCAGTTTACGCCGGGACAGAGGCACAGATACGCAGTATTTT. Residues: CASSLRRDRGTDTQYF.

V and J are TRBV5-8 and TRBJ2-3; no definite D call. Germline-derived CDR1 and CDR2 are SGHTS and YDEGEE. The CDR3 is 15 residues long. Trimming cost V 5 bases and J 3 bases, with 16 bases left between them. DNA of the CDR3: TGTGCCAGCAGTCTAGGTGCTTCATCTACAGATACGCAGTATTTT. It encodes CASSLGASSTDTQYF. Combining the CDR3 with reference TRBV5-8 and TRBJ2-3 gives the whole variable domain EAGVTQSPTHLIKTRGQQATLRCSPISGHTSVYWYQQALGLGLQFLLWYDEGEERNRGNFPPRFSGRQFPNYSSELNVNALELEDSALYLCASSLGASSTDTQYFGPGTRLTVL.

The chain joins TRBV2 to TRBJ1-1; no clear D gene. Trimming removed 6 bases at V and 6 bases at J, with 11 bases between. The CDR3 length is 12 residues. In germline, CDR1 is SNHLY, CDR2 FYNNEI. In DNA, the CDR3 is TGTGCCAGCAGGCCCCTGCTCCCTGAAGCTTTCTTT. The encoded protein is CASRPLLPEAFF.

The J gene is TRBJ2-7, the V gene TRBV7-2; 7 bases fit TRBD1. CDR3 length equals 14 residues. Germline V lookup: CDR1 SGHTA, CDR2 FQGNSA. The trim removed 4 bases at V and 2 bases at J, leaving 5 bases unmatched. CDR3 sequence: CASSSTGVAYEQYF. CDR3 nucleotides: TGTGCCAGCAGCTCAACAGGGGTTGCCTACGAGCAGTACTTC.

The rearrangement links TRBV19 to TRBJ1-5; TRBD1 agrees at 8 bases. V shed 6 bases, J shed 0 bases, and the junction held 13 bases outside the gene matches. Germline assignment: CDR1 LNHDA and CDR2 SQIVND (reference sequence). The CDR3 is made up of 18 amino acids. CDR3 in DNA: TGTGCCAGTAGAAACCACGACAGGGGAGGGCTTAGCAATCAGCCCCAGCATTTT. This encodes CASRNHDRGGLSNQPQHF. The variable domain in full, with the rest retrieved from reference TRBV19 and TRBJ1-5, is DGGITQSPKYLFRKEGQNVTLSCEQNLNHDAMYWYRQDPGQGLRLIYYSQIVNDFQKGDIAEGYSVSREKKESFPLTVTSAQKNPTAFYLCASRNHDRGGLSNQPQHFGDGTRLSIL.

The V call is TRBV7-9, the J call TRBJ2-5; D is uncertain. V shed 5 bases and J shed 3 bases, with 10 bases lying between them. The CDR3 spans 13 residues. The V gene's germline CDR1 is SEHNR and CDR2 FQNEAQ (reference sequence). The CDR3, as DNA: TGTGCCAGCAGCCTAAGCAGAGAAGAGACCCAGTACTTC. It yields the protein CASSLSREETQYF.

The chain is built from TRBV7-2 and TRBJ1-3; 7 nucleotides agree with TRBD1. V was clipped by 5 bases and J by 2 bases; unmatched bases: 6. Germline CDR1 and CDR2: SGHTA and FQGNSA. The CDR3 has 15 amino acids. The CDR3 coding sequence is TGTGCCAGCAGCCGACAGGGACTCGCTGGAAACACCATATATTTT. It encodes CASSRQGLAGNTIYF. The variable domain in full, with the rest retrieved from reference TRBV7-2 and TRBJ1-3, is GAGVSQSPSNKVTEKGKDVELRCDPISGHTALYWYRQSLGQGLEFLIYFQGNSAPDKSGLPSDRFSAERTGGSVSTLTIQRTQQEDSAVYLCASSRQGLAGNTIYFGEGSWLTVV.

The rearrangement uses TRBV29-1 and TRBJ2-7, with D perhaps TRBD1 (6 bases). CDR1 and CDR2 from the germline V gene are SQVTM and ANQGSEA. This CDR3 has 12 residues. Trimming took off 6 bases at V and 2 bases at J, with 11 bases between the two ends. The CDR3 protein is CSVVDRTYEQYF. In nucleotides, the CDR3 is TGCAGCGTGGTAGACAGGACCTACGAGCAGTACTTC.

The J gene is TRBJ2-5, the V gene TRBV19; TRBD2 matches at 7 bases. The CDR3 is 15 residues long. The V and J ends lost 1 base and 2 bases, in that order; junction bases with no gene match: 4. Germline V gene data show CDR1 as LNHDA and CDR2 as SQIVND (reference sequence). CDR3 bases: TGTGCCAGTAGTATAGGGCTAGCGGTTCAAGAGACCCAGTACTTC. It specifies CASSIGLAVQETQYF.

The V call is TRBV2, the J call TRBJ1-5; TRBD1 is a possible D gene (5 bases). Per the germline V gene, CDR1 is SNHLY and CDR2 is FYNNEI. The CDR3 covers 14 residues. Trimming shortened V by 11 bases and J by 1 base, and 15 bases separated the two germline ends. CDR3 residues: CAWSGTSSNQPQHF. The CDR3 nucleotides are TGTGCCTGGTCCGGGACTTCAAGCAATCAGCCCCAGCATTTT.

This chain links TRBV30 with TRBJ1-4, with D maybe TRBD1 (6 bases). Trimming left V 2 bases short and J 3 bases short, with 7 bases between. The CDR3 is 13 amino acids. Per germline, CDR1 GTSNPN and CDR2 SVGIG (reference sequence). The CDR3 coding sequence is TGTGCCTGGAGTAGACAGGCTAATGAAAAACTGTTTTTT. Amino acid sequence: CAWSRQANEKLFF. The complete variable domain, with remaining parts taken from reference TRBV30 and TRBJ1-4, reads SQTIHQWPATLVQPVGSPLSLECTVEGTSNPNLYWYRQAAGRGLQLLFYSVGIGQISSEVPQNLSASRPQDRQFILSSKKLLLSDSGFYLCAWSRQANEKLFFGSGTQLSVL.

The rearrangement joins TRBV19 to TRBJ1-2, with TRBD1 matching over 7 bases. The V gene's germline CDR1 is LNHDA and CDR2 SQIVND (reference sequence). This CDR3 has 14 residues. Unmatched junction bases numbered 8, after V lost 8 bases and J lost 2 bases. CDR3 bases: TGTGCCAGTTGGGGCAGGGGGACGAACTATGGCTACACCTTC. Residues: CASWGRGTNYGYTF. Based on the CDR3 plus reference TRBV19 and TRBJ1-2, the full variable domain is DGGITQSPKYLFRKEGQNVTLSCEQNLNHDAMYWYRQDPGQGLRLIYYSQIVNDFQKGDIAEGYSVSREKKESFPLTVTSAQKNPTAFYLCASWGRGTNYGYTFGSGTRLTVV.

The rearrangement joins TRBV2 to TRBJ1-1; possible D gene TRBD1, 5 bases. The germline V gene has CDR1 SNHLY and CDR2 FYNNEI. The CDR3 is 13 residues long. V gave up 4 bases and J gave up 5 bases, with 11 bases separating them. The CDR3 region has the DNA TGTGCCAGCAGTGGGGACCTTTCGACTGAAGCTTTCTTT. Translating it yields CASSGDLSTEAFF.

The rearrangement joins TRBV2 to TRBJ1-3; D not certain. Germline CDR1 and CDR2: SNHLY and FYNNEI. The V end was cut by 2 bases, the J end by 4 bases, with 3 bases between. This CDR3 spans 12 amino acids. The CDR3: CASSEQGNTIYF. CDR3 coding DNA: TGTGCCAGCAGTGAACAGGGAAACACCATATATTTT.

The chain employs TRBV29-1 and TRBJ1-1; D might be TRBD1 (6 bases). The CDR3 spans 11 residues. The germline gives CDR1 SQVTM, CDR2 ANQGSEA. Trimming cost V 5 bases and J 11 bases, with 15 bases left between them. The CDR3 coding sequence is TGCAGCGTTTCCCCAGGGGTATCGGCTTTCTTT. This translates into CSVSPGVSAFF.

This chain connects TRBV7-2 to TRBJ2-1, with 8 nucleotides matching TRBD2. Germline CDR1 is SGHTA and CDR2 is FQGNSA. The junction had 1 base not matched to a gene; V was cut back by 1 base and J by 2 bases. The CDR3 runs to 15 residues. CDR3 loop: CASSLGGLAYNEQFF. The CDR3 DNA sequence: TGTGCCAGCAGCTTAGGGGGACTAGCCTACAATGAGCAGTTCTTC.

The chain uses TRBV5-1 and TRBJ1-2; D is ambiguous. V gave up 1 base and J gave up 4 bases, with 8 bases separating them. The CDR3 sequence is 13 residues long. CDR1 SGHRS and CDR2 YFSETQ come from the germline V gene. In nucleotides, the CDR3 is TGCGCCAGCAGCTTGAACGGACCCTATGGCTACACCTTC. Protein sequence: CASSLNGPYGYTF. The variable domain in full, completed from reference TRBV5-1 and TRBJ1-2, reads KAGVTQTPRYLIKTRGQQVTLSCSPISGHRSVSWYQQTPGQGLQFLFEYFSETQRNKGNFPGRFSGRQFSNSRSEMNVSTLELGDSALYLCASSLNGPYGYTFGSGTRLTVV.

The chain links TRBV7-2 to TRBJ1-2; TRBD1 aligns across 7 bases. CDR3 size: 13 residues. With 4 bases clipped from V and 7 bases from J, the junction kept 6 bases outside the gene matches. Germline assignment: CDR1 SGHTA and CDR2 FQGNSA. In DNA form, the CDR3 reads TGTGCCAGCAGCTCAGGAGACAGGGCTGGCTACACCTTC. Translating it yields CASSSGDRAGYTF. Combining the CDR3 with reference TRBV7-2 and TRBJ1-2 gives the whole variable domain GAGVSQSPSNKVTEKGKDVELRCDPISGHTALYWYRQSLGQGLEFLIYFQGNSAPDKSGLPSDRFSAERTGGSVSTLTIQRTQQEDSAVYLCASSSGDRAGYTFGSGTRLTVV.

CDR3 in DNA: TGTGCCAGCAGTTCCCAATACGAGCAGTACTTC. Protein sequence: CASSSQYEQYF. The chain combines TRBV6-5 with TRBJ2-7; no reliable D call. This CDR3 has 11 residues. CDR1 and CDR2 (germline): MNHEY, SVGAGI. V lost 4 bases and J lost 4, with 5 bases in between.

CDR3 residues: CAVKGPGNTIYF. DNA for the CDR3: TGTGCCGTTAAGGGTCCGGGAAACACCATATATTTT. The chain employs TRBV6-6 and TRBJ1-3; D call uncertain. The CDR3 sequence is 12 residues long. V lost 11 bases and J 4 bases, leaving 12 bases between the germline ends. Germline assignment: CDR1 MNHNY and CDR2 SVGAGI (reference sequence).

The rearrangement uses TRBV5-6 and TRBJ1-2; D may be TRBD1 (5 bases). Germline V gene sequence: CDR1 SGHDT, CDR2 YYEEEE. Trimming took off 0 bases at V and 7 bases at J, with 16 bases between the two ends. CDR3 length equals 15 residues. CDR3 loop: CASSLGVGGLAGYTF. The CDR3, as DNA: TGTGCCAGCAGCTTGGGAGTGGGGGGACTGGCTGGCTACACCTTC.

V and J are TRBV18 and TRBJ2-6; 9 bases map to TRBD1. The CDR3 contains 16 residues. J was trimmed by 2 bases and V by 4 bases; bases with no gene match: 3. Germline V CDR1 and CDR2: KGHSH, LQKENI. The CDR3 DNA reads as TGTGCCAGCTCACTCTACAGGGGGCCTGGGGCCAACGTCCTGACTTTC. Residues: CASSLYRGPGANVLTF.

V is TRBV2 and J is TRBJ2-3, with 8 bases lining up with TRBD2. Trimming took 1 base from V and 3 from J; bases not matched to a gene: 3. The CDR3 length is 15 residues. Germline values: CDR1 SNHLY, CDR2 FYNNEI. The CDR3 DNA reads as TGTGCCAGCAGTGAAGAGGGCGGGGGGACAGATACGCAGTATTTT. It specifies CASSEEGGGTDTQYF.

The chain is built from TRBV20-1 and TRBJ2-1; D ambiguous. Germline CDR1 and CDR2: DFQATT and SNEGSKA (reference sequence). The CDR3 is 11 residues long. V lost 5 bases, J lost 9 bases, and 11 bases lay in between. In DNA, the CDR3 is TGCAGTGCTTCTACGGTCAGTGAGCAGTTCTTC. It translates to CSASTVSEQFF.

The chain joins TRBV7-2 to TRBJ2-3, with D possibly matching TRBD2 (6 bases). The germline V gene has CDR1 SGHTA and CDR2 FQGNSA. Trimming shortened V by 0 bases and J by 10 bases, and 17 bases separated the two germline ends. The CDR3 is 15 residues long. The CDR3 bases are TGTGCCAGCAGCTTAGCTCTGGGAGGAGGTAGGGCGCAGTATTTT. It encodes CASSLALGGGRAQYF.

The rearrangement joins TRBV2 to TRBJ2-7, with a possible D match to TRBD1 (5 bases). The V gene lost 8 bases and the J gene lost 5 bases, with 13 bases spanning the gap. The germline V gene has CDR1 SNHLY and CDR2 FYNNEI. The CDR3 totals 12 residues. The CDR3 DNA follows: TGTGCCAGCTTTTCCGCAGGGAACGAGCAGTACTTC. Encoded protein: CASFSAGNEQYF.

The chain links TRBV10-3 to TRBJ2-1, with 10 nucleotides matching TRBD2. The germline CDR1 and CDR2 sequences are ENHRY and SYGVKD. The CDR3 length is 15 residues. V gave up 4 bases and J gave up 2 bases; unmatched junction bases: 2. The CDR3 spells CAISAGTSAYNEQFF. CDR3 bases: TGTGCCATCAGTGCCGGGACTAGCGCCTACAATGAGCAGTTCTTC.

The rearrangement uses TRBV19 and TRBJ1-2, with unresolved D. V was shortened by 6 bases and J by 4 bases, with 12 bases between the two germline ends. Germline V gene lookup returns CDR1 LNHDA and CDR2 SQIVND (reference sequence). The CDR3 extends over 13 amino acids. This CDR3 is CASRSTATYGYTF. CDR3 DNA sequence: TGTGCCAGTAGGAGTACCGCGACCTATGGCTACACCTTC.

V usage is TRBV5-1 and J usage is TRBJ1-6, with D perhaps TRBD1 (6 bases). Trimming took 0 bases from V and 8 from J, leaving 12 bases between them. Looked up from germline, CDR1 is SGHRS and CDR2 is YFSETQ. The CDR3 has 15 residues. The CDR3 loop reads CASSLGGPRDSPLHF. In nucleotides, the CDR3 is TGCGCCAGCAGCTTGGGGGGGCCCAGGGATTCACCCCTCCACTTT.